This TCR beta chain was documented in a study of a mutant IDH1 vaccine in newly diagnosed glioma. Study context: Either 4-6 weeks after radiotherapy alone or alongside temozolomide, vaccination was begun. It was radiotherapy, temozolomide, or both that patients received previously, with most receiving both.

The method was immunoSEQ multiplex PCR; TCRdb's version includes in-frame clones alone and lacks a portion of them. The table lists about 56,000 clones, 70% to 85% of them singletons. Time point specified: week 47, end of study. Alongside topical imiquimod, each dose of vaccine comprised 300 ug of mutant IDH1 20-mer peptide. There were eight vaccinations for patients, given in weeks 1, 3, 5, 7, 11, 15, 19 and 23. V shed 4 bases and J 9 bases; nucleotides not matched to a gene: 8. CDR1 and CDR2 from the germline V gene are LNHDA and SQIVND (reference sequence). CDR3 length: 13 residues. Note on this clone: The antigen remains unidentified.

The starting material was PBMCs, obtained from a glioma patient whose treatment included an IDH1 peptide vaccine. V and J are TRBV19 and TRBJ1-2; TRBD1 matches 7 bases. This receptor was identified in a man aged 50 to 60 with glioma. CDR3 coding DNA: TGTGCCAGTAGTACGGGACAGAGTAGTAGCTACACCTTC. Encoded protein: CASSTGQSSSYTF.